One sample yielded the 11 T cell receptor beta chains listed below, sequenced in a study of beta chain features in type 1 diabetes. Points from the study as a whole: For Type 1 diabetes patients, all four CD4+ subsets carried TCRB CDR3s that were moderately but significantly shorter.

The whole isolated RNA underwent reverse transcription, so sequencing captured expressed TCRB transcripts. The repertoire was sequenced with immunoSEQ multiplex PCR; TCRdb's copy has only in-frame clones and lacks some. The sample lists hundreds of thousands of clones, about 14% occurring once. These receptors are not linked to any known antigen. The source material was naive CD4+ T cells from blood. These receptors were obtained from a man aged 18 to 30 with type 1 diabetes.

This clone was seen a few times. The chain carries TRBV29-1 and TRBJ1-2; weak D call: TRBD1 (5 bases). The CDR3 spans 11 residues. CDR1 and CDR2 from the germline V gene are SQVTM and ANQGSEA. V shed 3 bases and J shed 6 bases, with 8 bases lying between them. The CDR3 reads CSVDRDHGYTF. In DNA form, the CDR3 reads TGCAGCGTTGACAGGGATCATGGCTACACCTTC.

This clone has more than one count but fewer than ten. This rearrangement joins TRBV29-1 to TRBJ2-2; 8 bases agree with TRBD2. The CDR3 length is 15 residues. The germline V gene encodes CDR1 SQVTM and CDR2 ANQGSEA. The ends lost 6 bases at V and 5 bases at J; junction bases unmatched: 11. CDR3 DNA: TGCAGCGTCAAAAAGAGCGGGAGCGGGACCGGGGAGCTGTTTTTT. Translation gives CSVKKSGSGTGELFF.

The chain recombines TRBV4-2 with TRBJ2-5, with TRBD2 identical over 11 bases. The V and J ends lost 1 base and 2 bases, in that order; junction bases with no gene match: 0. The CDR3 is 15 amino acids. Germline V lookup: CDR1 LGHNA, CDR2 YNFKEQ. CDR3 nucleotides: TGTGCCAGCAGCCAAGGGACTAGCGGGCAAGAGACCCAGTACTTC. Amino acids: CASSQGTSGQETQYF.

The V call is TRBV9, the J call TRBJ1-3, with TRBD1 as a possible D gene (5 bases). Germline V gives CDR1 SGDLS, CDR2 YYNGEE. V was clipped by 0 bases and J by 8 bases, with 15 bases between them. There are 15 residues in the CDR3. The CDR3: CASSVEGRVVDTIYF. The CDR3 nucleotides are TGTGCCAGCAGCGTAGAGGGCAGGGTGGTGGACACCATATATTTT.

This clone was counted a few times. J is TRBJ1-1 and V is TRBV29-1; possibly TRBD1 for D (5 bases). Between the trimmed V and J ends, which lost 7 bases and 1 base, there was a span of 13 bases. The germline V gene has CDR1 SQVTM and CDR2 ANQGSEA. The CDR3 runs to 13 residues. As DNA, the CDR3 is TGCAGCGGGACGGGGGGGTGGAACACTGAAGCTTTCTTT. It specifies CSGTGGWNTEAFF.

In regard to this clone: Other DNA sequences of this sample code for an identical CDR3. The chain carries TRBV7-2 and TRBJ2-3, with TRBD1 as a possible D gene (6 bases). The CDR3 is made up of 13 amino acids. CDR1 is SGHTA, CDR2 FQGNSA, per germline. The V and J ends lost 6 bases and 2 bases respectively, with 9 bases between them. CDR3 nucleotides: TGTGCCAGCAGGACAGGATCCACAGATACGCAGTATTTT. Protein: CASRTGSTDTQYF.

The chain links TRBV4-3 to TRBJ2-7; D possibly corresponds to TRBD1 (6 bases). Deletions cut 0 bases from V and 1 base from J, with 13 bases between. From germline, CDR1 is LGHNA and CDR2 YSLEER. The CDR3 loop spans 16 amino acids. The CDR3 sequence is CASSQDGRGGSYEQYF. CDR3 nucleotides: TGCGCCAGCAGCCAAGATGGCAGAGGGGGTTCCTACGAGCAGTACTTC.

This clone was counted only a few times. V is TRBV15 and J is TRBJ1-5; 10 bases fit TRBD1. This CDR3 has 16 residues. Germline CDR1 and CDR2: LNHNV and YYDKDF (reference sequence). V lost 5 bases and J lost 4; bases outside the gene matches: 8. CDR3 residues: CATSGGDRGWNQPQHF. CDR3 sequence (DNA): TGTGCCACCAGCGGGGGGGACAGGGGCTGGAATCAGCCCCAGCATTTT.

The V call is TRBV30, the J call TRBJ2-2; TRBD1 is a possible D gene (5 bases). The CDR3 has 13 residues. Germline CDR1 is GTSNPN and CDR2 is SVGIG (reference sequence). V was cut by 4 bases and J by 6 bases, with 12 bases left in between. The CDR3 spells CAWNHRLSGELFF. The CDR3 bases are TGTGCCTGGAACCACAGGCTGTCCGGGGAGCTGTTTTTT.

This clone has a handful of counts. This specimen includes other DNA sequences encoding the same CDR3. The chain employs TRBV2 and TRBJ1-1; a weak D match, TRBD1 (6 bases). The CDR3 length is 14 residues. CDR1 and CDR2 (germline): SNHLY, FYNNEI. Deletions cut 2 bases from V and 2 bases from J, with 9 bases between. The CDR3 protein is CASSERTANTEAFF. CDR3 in DNA: TGTGCCAGCAGTGAACGGACAGCAAACACTGAAGCTTTCTTT.

The V call is TRBV5-1, the J call TRBJ2-3, with D perhaps TRBD1 (5 bases). This CDR3 region has 15 residues. V shed 0 bases and J shed 2 bases, with 10 bases lying between them. Germline CDR1 SGHRS, CDR2 YFSETQ. For the CDR3, the DNA is TGCGCCAGCAGCTTGGCGGGCAGGGCCACAGATACGCAGTATTTT. This encodes CASSLAGRATDTQYF.